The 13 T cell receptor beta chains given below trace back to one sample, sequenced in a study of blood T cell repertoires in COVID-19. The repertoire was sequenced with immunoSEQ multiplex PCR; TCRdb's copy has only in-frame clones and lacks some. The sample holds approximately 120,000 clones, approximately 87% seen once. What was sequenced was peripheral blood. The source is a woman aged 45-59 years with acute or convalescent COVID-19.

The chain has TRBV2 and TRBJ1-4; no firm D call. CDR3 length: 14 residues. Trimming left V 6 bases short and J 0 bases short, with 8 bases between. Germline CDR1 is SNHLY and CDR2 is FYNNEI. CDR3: CASRERATNEKLFF. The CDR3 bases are TGTGCCAGCAGAGAAAGAGCAACTAATGAAAAACTGTTTTTT. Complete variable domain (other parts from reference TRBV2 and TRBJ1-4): EPEVTQTPSHQVTQMGQEVILRCVPISNHLYFYWYRQILGQKVEFLVSFYNNEISEKSEIFDDQFSVERPDGSNFTLKIRSTKLEDSAMYFCASRERATNEKLFFGSGTQLSVL.

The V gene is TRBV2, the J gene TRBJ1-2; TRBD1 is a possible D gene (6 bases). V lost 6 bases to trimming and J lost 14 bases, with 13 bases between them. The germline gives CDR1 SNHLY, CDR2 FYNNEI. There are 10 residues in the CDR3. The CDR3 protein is CASSKGRGTF. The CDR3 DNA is TGTGCCAGCAGCAAGGGGAGGGGGACCTTC. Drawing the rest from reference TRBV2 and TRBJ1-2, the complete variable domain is EPEVTQTPSHQVTQMGQEVILRCVPISNHLYFYWYRQILGQKVEFLVSFYNNEISEKSEIFDDQFSVERPDGSNFTLKIRSTKLEDSAMYFCASSKGRGTFGSGTRLTVV.

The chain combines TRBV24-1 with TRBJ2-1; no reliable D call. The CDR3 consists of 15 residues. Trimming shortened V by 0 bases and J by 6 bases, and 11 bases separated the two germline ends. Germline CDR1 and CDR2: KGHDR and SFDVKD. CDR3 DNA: TGTGCCACCAGTGATTTGCTGGCAGGCCTCAATGAGCAGTTCTTC. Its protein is CATSDLLAGLNEQFF.

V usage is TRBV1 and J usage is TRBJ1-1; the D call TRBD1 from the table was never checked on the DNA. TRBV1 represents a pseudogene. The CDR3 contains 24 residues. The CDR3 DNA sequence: TGCACCAGCAGCCGGGAAGGGACAGGGGGCTCATGGCCACTCCGCCACTATTTGAACACTGAAGCTTTCTTT. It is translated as CTSSREGTGGSWPLRHYLNTEAFF.

The CDR3 DNA reads TGCGCCAGCAGCTCCCAGGGCTCAAAGAACACTGAAGCTTTCTTT. Its translation: CASSSQGSKNTEAFF. V is TRBV5-1 and J is TRBJ1-1; perhaps TRBD1 as D (5 bases). This CDR3 has 15 amino acids. The germline gives CDR1 SGHRS, CDR2 YFSETQ. Trimming took off 3 bases at V and 1 base at J, with 13 bases between the two ends.

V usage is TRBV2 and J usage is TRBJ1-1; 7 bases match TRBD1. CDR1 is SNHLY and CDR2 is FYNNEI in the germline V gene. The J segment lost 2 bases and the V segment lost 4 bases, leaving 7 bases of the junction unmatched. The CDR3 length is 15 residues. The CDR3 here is CASSGQGLGNTEAFF. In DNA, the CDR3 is TGTGCCAGCAGTGGACAGGGATTAGGCAACACTGAAGCTTTCTTT.

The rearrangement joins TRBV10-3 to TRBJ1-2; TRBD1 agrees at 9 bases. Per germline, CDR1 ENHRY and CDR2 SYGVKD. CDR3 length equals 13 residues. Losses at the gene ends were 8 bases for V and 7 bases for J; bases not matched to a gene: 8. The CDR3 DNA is TGTGCCATCTTTGGACAGGGGCGTGGTGGCTACACCTTC. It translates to CAIFGQGRGGYTF.

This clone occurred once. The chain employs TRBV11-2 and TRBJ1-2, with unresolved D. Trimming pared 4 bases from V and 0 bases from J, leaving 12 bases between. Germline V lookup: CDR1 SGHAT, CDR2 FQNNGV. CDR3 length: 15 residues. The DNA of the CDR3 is TGTGCCAGCAGCTCGGAGGTGGATACTAACTATGGCTACACCTTC. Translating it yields CASSSEVDTNYGYTF. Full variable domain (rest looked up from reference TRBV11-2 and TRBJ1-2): EAGVAQSPRYKIIEKRQSVAFWCNPISGHATLYWYQQILGQGPKLLIQFQNNGVVDDSQLPKDRFSAERLKGVDSTLKIQPAKLEDSAVYLCASSSEVDTNYGYTFGSGTRLTVV.

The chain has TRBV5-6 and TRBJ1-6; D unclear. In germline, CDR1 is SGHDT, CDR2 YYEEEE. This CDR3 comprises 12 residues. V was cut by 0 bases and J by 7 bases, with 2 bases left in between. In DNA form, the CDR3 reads TGTGCCAGCAGCTTGGCAAATTCACCCCTCCACTTT. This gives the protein CASSLANSPLHF.

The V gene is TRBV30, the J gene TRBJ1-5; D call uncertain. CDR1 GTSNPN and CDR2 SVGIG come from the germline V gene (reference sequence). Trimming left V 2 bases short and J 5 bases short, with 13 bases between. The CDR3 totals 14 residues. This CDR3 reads CAWSRPPEDQPQHF. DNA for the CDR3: TGTGCCTGGAGTAGGCCCCCGGAGGATCAGCCCCAGCATTTT.

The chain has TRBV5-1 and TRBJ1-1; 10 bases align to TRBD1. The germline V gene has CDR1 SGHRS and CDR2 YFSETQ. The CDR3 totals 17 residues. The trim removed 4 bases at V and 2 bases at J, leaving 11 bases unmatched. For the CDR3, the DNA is TGCGCCAGCAGCACCCAACCGGGGACAGGGGTTAACACTGAAGCTTTCTTT. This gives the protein CASSTQPGTGVNTEAFF. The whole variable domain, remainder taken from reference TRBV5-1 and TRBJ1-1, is KAGVTQTPRYLIKTRGQQVTLSCSPISGHRSVSWYQQTPGQGLQFLFEYFSETQRNKGNFPGRFSGRQFSNSRSEMNVSTLELGDSALYLCASSTQPGTGVNTEAFFGQGTRLTVV.

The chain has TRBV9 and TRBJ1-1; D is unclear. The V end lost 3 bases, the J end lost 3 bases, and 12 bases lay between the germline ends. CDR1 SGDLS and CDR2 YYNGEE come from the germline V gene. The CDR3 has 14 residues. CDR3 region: CASSADGGYTEAFF. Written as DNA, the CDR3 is TGTGCCAGCAGCGCCGACGGAGGGTACACTGAAGCTTTCTTT.

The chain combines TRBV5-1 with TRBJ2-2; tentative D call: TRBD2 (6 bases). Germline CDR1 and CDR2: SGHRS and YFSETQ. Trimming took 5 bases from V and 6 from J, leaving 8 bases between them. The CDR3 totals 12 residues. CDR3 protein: CASRREAGELFF. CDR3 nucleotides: TGCGCCAGCAGGCGGGAAGCCGGGGAGCTGTTTTTT.